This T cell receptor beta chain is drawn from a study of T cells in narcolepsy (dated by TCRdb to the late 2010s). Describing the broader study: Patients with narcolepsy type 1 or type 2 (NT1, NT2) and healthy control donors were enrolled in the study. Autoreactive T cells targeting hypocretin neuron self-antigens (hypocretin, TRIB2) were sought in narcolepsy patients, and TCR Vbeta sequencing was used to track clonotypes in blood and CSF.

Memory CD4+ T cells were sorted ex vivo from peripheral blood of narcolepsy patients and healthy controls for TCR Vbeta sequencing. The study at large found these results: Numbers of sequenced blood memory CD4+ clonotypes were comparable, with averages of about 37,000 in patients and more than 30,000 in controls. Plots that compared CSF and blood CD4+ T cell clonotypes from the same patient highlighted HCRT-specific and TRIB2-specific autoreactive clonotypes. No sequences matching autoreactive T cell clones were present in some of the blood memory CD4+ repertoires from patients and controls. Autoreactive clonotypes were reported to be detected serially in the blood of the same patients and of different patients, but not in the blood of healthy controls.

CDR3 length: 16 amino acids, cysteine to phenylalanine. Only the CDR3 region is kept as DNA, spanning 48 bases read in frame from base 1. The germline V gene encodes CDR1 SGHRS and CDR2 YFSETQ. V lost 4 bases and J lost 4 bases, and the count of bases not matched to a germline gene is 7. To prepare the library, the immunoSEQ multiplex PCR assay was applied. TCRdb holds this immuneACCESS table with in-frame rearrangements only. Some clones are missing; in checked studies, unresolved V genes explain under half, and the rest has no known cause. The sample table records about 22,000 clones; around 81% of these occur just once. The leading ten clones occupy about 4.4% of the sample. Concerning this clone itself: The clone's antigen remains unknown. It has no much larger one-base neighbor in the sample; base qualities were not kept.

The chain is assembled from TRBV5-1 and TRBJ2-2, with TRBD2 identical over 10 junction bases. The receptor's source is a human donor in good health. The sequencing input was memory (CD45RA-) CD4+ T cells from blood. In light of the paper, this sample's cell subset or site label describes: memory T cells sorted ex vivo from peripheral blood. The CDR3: CASSLPSGGVTGELFF. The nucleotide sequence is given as TGCGCCAGCAGCCTGCCCAGCGGGGGGGTCACCGGGGAGCTGTTTTTT.